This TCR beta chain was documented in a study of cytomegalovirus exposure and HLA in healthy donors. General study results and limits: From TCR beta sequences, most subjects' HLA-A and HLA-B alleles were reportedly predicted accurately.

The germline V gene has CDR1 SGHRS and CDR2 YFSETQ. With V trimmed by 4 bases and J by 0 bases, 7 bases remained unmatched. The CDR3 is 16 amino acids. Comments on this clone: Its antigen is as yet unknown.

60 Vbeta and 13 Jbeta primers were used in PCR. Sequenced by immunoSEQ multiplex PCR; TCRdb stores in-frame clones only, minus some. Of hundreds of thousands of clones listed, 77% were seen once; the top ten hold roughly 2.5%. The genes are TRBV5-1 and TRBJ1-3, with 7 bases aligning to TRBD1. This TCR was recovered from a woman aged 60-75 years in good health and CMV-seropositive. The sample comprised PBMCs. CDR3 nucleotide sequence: TGCGCCAGCAGCGACCGGGGACAGAACTCTGGAAACACCATATATTTT. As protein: CASSDRGQNSGNTIYF.